This TCR beta chain was captured by sequencing in a study of response to subunit inactivated influenza vaccine. Findings and limits, study-wide: Authors suggested each seasonal flu vaccination may recruit only limited numbers of new T cells.

With respect to this clonotype: What it binds is not known.

Trimming stripped 3 bases from V and 3 bases from J, with 13 bases between. CDR3 size: 14 residues. Germline loops: CDR1 SGHRS, CDR2 YFSETQ. MiXCR, run by TCRdb on the RT-PCR reads, gives a single entry per CDR3 protein. The repertoire holds 500,000 to 750,000 distinct CDR3 sequences, with roughly 15% as singletons. This specimen was PBMCs from blood, taken roughly 13 days after vaccination. The receptor comes from a man aged 45 to 65 who received an inactivated influenza vaccine. This chain connects TRBV5-1 to TRBJ2-7, with a possible D match to TRBD1 (5 bases). CDR3 in DNA: TGCGCCAGCAGCTACCAAGCAGGGAACTACGAGCAGTACTTC. It encodes CASSYQAGNYEQYF.